This T cell receptor beta chain came from a study of shared clonotypes between healthy human individuals. Germline V gives CDR1 SSHAT, CDR2 FNYEAQ (reference sequence). Trimming cost V 3 bases and J 5 bases; bases outside gene matches: 5. This CDR3 spans 15 amino acids. Caucasian adults residing in Nashville, Tennessee made up all the donors. The protocol was immunoSEQ multiplex PCR, while the TCRdb copy is restricted to in-frame clones and leaves out a portion. This sample carries approximately 720,000 clones, approximately 75% of them seen once, and the ten largest clones take about 1.7%. Material for sequencing was memory CD4+ T cells sorted from blood. Specified subset: CD45RA-negative fraction. This sequence joins TRBV7-7 and TRBJ2-1; 9 positions match TRBD2. The sequence derives from a woman in her thirties in good health. DNA of the CDR3: TGTGCCAGCAGCTTTGAACTAGCGGGTAACAATGAGCAGTTCTTC. It specifies CASSFELAGNNEQFF.